Each of the 29 T cell receptor beta chains below was sequenced from the same sample in a study of blood T cells in healthy people across ages. Using a J-beta primer mix together with a sample-barcoded 5' primer, a second PCR was run for roughly 7 to 12 cycles. TCRdb analysed the 5' RACE reads with MiXCR anew, one entry per CDR3 protein. The sample lists some 1,000,000 distinct CDR3 sequences, less than 25% seen once, with approximately 0.7% in the top ten. The same data also went into a second study, on T cells of mothers and their children.

Source material: blood. These receptors were obtained from a girl aged 2 to 10 in good health.

This clonotype was seen a few times. The genes are TRBV4-3 and TRBJ2-5, with TRBD1 matching 8 bases. Trimming at V came to 4 bases and at J to 5 bases, leaving 12 bases not matched to a gene. The germline V gene has CDR1 LGHNA and CDR2 YSLEER. The length of the CDR3 is 16 residues. The CDR3 nucleotides are TGCGCCAGCAGCCCGGGGACAGGCCTAAAGGGGGAGACCCAGTACTTC. Translated, it gives CASSPGTGLKGETQYF.

The rearrangement uses TRBV4-1 and TRBJ2-5, with D unclear. Looked up from germline, CDR1 is MGHRA and CDR2 is YSYEKL. The CDR3 runs to 15 residues. The V and J ends lost 0 bases and 0 bases respectively, with 8 bases between them. The CDR3 loop is CASSQDPTNQETQYF. The CDR3 bases are TGCGCCAGCAGCCAAGATCCGACCAACCAAGAGACCCAGTACTTC.

The DNA for the CDR3 is TGTGCCAGCACTAAGGACAGCTCTGGGGCCAACGTCCTGACTTTC. Amino acid sequence: CASTKDSSGANVLTF. V usage is TRBV12-3 or TRBV12-4 and J usage is TRBJ2-6, with D possibly TRBD1 on 6 matching bases. Trimming removed 7 bases from V and 0 bases from J, with 10 bases in between. This CDR3 comprises 15 residues.

The chain joins TRBV27 to TRBJ2-1; D is perhaps TRBD2 (5 bases). The CDR3 length is 15 residues. Trimming took off 5 bases at V and 3 bases at J, with 14 bases between the two ends. The germline V gene encodes CDR1 MNHEY and CDR2 SMNVEV (reference sequence). CDR3 sequence: CASSTREASYNEQFF. Here the CDR3 DNA reads TGTGCCAGCAGTACCCGGGAAGCTAGCTACAATGAGCAGTTCTTC.

The CDR3: CSVRPLAKNIQYF. The CDR3 nucleotides read TGCAGTGTAAGGCCTTTAGCCAAAAACATTCAGTACTTC. The chain joins TRBV20-1 to TRBJ2-4; D ambiguous. This CDR3 is built from 13 residues. Germline CDR1 and CDR2: DFQATT and SNEGSKA (reference sequence). The germline V and J ends were trimmed by 7 bases and 0 bases, with 10 bases remaining between them.

The rearrangement joins TRBV12-3 or TRBV12-4 to TRBJ2-3; the match to TRBD1 covers 7 bases. The length of the CDR3 is 13 residues. V lost 3 bases, J lost 8 bases, and 5 bases stayed unmatched. The CDR3 nucleotides read TGTGCCAGCAGTTTTTCTCCAGGGGGTACGCAGTATTTT. This sequence encodes CASSFSPGGTQYF.

The chain is built from TRBV3-1 and TRBJ2-2, with a possible D match to TRBD2 (6 bases). V shed 3 bases and J shed 0 bases, with 11 bases lying between them. This CDR3 is built from 16 residues. The germline V gene encodes CDR1 LGHDT and CDR2 YNNKEL (reference sequence). This chain's CDR3 is CASSQAAGSNTGELFF. CDR3 DNA: TGTGCCAGCAGCCAGGCAGCGGGCTCGAACACCGGGGAGCTGTTTTTT.

In DNA, the CDR3 is TGCAGCGTTGAAGACAGGGGATGGAGCACTGAAGCTTTCTTT. Amino acids: CSVEDRGWSTEAFF. The J gene is TRBJ1-1, the V gene TRBV29-1, with D maybe TRBD1 (6 bases). This CDR3 contains 14 residues. Between the trimmed V and J ends, which lost 0 bases and 4 bases, there was a span of 12 bases. Germline-derived CDR1 and CDR2 are SQVTM and ANQGSEA.

There are a few counts of this clonotype. V is TRBV24-1 and J is TRBJ2-5; 7 bases align to TRBD1. Germline lookup yields CDR1 KGHDR and CDR2 SFDVKD. This CDR3 region has 17 residues. Germline trimming cut 3 bases from V and 1 base from J; bases unmatched to any gene: 10. The CDR3 sequence is CATSDLSYRDSQETQYF. CDR3 coding DNA: TGTGCCACCAGTGATCTGTCCTACCGGGACAGCCAAGAGACCCAGTACTTC.

The chain joins TRBV12-3 or TRBV12-4 to TRBJ2-1; 11 nucleotides agree with TRBD1. V lost 5 bases to trimming and J lost 3 bases; unmatched junction nucleotides: 9. This CDR3 has 17 amino acids. The CDR3 reads CASSRPTGQGVYNEQFF. The CDR3 DNA sequence: TGTGCCAGCAGTCGACCTACGGGACAGGGGGTCTACAATGAGCAGTTCTTC.

This clonotype was observed at least ten times. This CDR3 reads CASSYRSSYEQYF. CDR3 bases: TGTGCCAGCAGTTACAGGAGCTCCTACGAGCAGTACTTC. V usage is TRBV6-2 or TRBV6-3 and J usage is TRBJ2-7, with unresolved D. This CDR3 spans 13 amino acids. Between the trimmed V and J ends, which lost 2 bases and 0 bases, there was a span of 5 bases. Per germline, CDR1 MNHEY and CDR2 SVGEGT.

This clonotype was found a few times. The CDR3 sequence is CSVVRGYEQFF. DNA for the CDR3: TGCAGCGTTGTTAGGGGCTATGAGCAGTTCTTC. The chain combines TRBV29-1 with TRBJ2-1, with D perhaps TRBD1 (5 bases). CDR1 is SQVTM, CDR2 ANQGSEA, per germline. The CDR3 runs to 11 residues. The V end was cut by 4 bases, the J end by 8 bases, with 9 bases between.

The table lists this clonotype with a few counts. V and J are TRBV4-1 and TRBJ2-7; TRBD1 matches at 7 bases. Unmatched junction bases numbered 6, after V lost 1 base and J lost 0 bases. The CDR3 is 16 amino acids. The germline V gene has CDR1 MGHRA and CDR2 YSYEKL. The CDR3 is CASSQASGTASYEQYF. The CDR3 DNA reads TGCGCCAGCAGCCAAGCGTCCGGGACAGCCTCCTACGAGCAGTACTTC.

The sample holds a few counts of this clonotype. V gene TRBV4-2 combines with J gene TRBJ2-5; TRBD2 matches at 11 bases. The CDR3 covers 16 residues. The germline CDR1 and CDR2 sequences are LGHNA and YNFKEQ. The V gene end was trimmed by 4 bases and the J gene end by 5 bases; junction bases not matched to a gene: 9. In nucleotides, the CDR3 is TGTGCCAGCAGCCGGGGGACTAGCGGAATAGTGGAGACCCAGTACTTC. Its protein is CASSRGTSGIVETQYF.

There are a few counts of this clonotype. This chain joins TRBV15 and TRBJ1-4; D perhaps matches TRBD1 (6 bases). The CDR3 runs 16 residues. Trimming shortened V by 0 bases and J by 7 bases, and 15 bases separated the two germline ends. The germline V gene encodes CDR1 LNHNV and CDR2 YYDKDF (reference sequence). The CDR3, as DNA: TGTGCCACCAGCAGAGATAGTCTACAGGGAGGTGAAAAACTGTTTTTT. Amino acids: CATSRDSLQGGEKLFF.

This clonotype was recorded a few times. The V gene is TRBV5-1, the J gene TRBJ1-2; possible D gene TRBD1, 6 bases. Germline V gene lookup returns CDR1 SGHRS and CDR2 YFSETQ. CDR3 length equals 14 residues. V was cut by 1 base and J by 5 bases, with 12 bases left in between. This CDR3 reads CASSLLQGFYGYTF. CDR3 in DNA: TGCGCCAGCAGCTTGTTACAGGGTTTTTATGGCTACACCTTC.

This clonotype was seen a few times. CDR3 sequence: CASRGDVTEAFF. The DNA for the CDR3 is TGTGCCAGCAGGGGGGACGTCACTGAAGCTTTCTTT. The chain carries TRBV6-6 and TRBJ1-1, with D tentatively TRBD1 (5 bases). Germline CDR1 and CDR2: MNHNY and SVGAGI (reference sequence). V lost 6 bases and J lost 4, with 9 bases in between. This CDR3 is built from 12 residues.

The table lists this clonotype with many counts. The chain carries TRBV24-1 and TRBJ1-2; D gene ambiguous. The CDR3 length is 11 residues. V gave up 7 bases and J gave up 4 bases, with 6 bases separating them. The germline CDR1 and CDR2 sequences are KGHDR and SFDVKD. The DNA of the CDR3 is TGTGCCACCAGAGGCATCTATGGCTACACCTTC. It is translated as CATRGIYGYTF.

There are a few counts of this clonotype. The chain combines TRBV7-3 with TRBJ2-7; possibly TRBD1 or TRBD2 for D (5 bases each). Trimming left V 5 bases short and J 6 bases short, with 17 bases between. Germline loops: CDR1 SGHTA, CDR2 FQGTGA. The CDR3 extends over 14 amino acids. This chain's CDR3 is CASSPGTGRSEQYF. CDR3 bases: TGTGCCAGCAGCCCCGGGACGGGTCGGTCCGAGCAGTACTTC. Looking up the rest from reference TRBV7-3 and TRBJ2-7 gives the full variable domain: GAGVSQTPSNKVTEKGKYVELRCDPISGHTALYWYRQSLGQGPEFLIYFQGTGAADDSGLPNDRFFAVRPEGSVSTLKIQRTERGDSAVYLCASSPGTGRSEQYFGPGTRLTVT.

V gene TRBV9 combines with J gene TRBJ2-2; the D gene could be TRBD1 or TRBD2 (6 bases each). The length of the CDR3 is 14 residues. Germline CDR1 reads SGDLS; CDR2 reads YYNGEE. Between the trimmed V and J ends, which lost 4 bases and 7 bases, there was a span of 14 bases. DNA for the CDR3: TGTGCCAGCAGCCCCAAAGGGGGGCACGGGGAGCTGTTTTTT. Translation gives CASSPKGGHGELFF.

This clonotype was detected a few times. The chain uses TRBV7-9 and TRBJ1-2, with D maybe TRBD1 (6 bases). V lost 0 bases to trimming and J lost 2 bases, with 10 bases between them. The germline V gene has CDR1 SEHNR and CDR2 FQNEAQ (reference sequence). This CDR3 spans 15 amino acids. The CDR3 spells CASSLAGGQNYGYTF. The CDR3 region has the DNA TGTGCCAGCAGCTTAGCAGGGGGGCAGAACTATGGCTACACCTTC.

This rearrangement joins TRBV7-2 to TRBJ1-2, with D maybe TRBD1 (5 bases). The CDR3 runs 13 residues. The V gene's germline CDR1 is SGHTA and CDR2 FQGNSA. V lost 3 bases and J 8 bases, leaving 13 bases between the germline ends. CDR3 nucleotide sequence: TGTGCCAGCAGCTTGTTGGCAGGGCAGGGCTACACCTTC. Its translation: CASSLLAGQGYTF.

This clonotype came up a few times. The chain recombines TRBV9 with TRBJ2-3, with 8 bases aligning to TRBD2. This CDR3 is 17 amino acids long. V trimming: 1 base; J trimming: 2 bases; junction bases outside the gene matches: 9. From germline, CDR1 is SGDLS and CDR2 YYNGEE. CDR3 sequence: CASSVLTGGSITDTQYF. CDR3 sequence (DNA): TGTGCCAGCAGCGTATTAACGGGAGGGTCGATCACAGATACGCAGTATTTT. Based on the CDR3 plus reference TRBV9 and TRBJ2-3, the full variable domain is DSGVTQTPKHLITATGQRVTLRCSPRSGDLSVYWYQQSLDQGLQFLIQYYNGEERAKGNILERFSAQQFPDLHSELNLSSLELGDSALYFCASSVLTGGSITDTQYFGPGTRLTVL.

This rearrangement joins TRBV27 to TRBJ2-1; D gene unclear. This CDR3 region has 13 residues. Per the germline V gene, CDR1 is MNHEY and CDR2 is SMNVEV (reference sequence). Trimming stripped 1 base from V and 5 bases from J, with 6 bases between. The CDR3 sequence is CASSLWYNNEQFF. The CDR3 nucleotides read TGTGCCAGCAGTTTATGGTACAACAATGAGCAGTTCTTC.

This chain uses TRBV3-1 with TRBJ2-5; 9 bases align to TRBD1. CDR1 LGHDT and CDR2 YNNKEL come from the germline V gene (reference sequence). The CDR3 runs 16 residues. The junction had 6 bases not matched to a gene; V was cut back by 3 bases and J by 1 base. This CDR3 is CASSHTGGAVQETQYF. The CDR3 nucleotides read TGTGCCAGCAGCCATACAGGGGGCGCTGTCCAAGAGACCCAGTACTTC.

This chain joins TRBV12-3 or TRBV12-4 and TRBJ2-7; TRBD2 aligns across 11 bases. This CDR3 region has 15 residues. V was pared by 6 bases and J by 4 bases, with 8 bases of the junction left unmatched. The CDR3 loop reads CASSIAGGPSYEQYF. CDR3 nucleotide sequence: TGTGCCAGCAGCATAGCGGGAGGGCCTTCTTACGAGCAGTACTTC.

The V and J genes are TRBV7-9 and TRBJ2-7; D is perhaps TRBD1 (5 bases). Germline CDR1 and CDR2: SEHNR and FQNEAQ (reference sequence). V gave up 2 bases and J gave up 0 bases, with 17 bases separating them. CDR3 size: 17 residues. The CDR3 DNA reads TGTGCCAGCAGCTTATGGGGCCTTAAGGGAAGCTCCTACGAGCAGTACTTC. This sequence encodes CASSLWGLKGSSYEQYF.

The chain uses TRBV29-1 and TRBJ2-5; 8 nucleotides line up with TRBD2. This CDR3 has 12 amino acids. J gave up 5 bases and V 7 bases, and 6 bases lay outside the gene matches. Germline V gene lookup returns CDR1 SQVTM and CDR2 ANQGSEA. The CDR3 is CSAGGVEETQYF. CDR3 coding DNA: TGCAGCGCCGGGGGGGTGGAGGAGACCCAGTACTTC.

This clonotype was counted a few times. The chain uses TRBV27 and TRBJ1-4; TRBD1 matches 9 bases. This CDR3 has 14 residues. CDR1 is MNHEY and CDR2 is SMNVEV in the germline V gene (reference sequence). Trimming removed 4 bases from V and 5 bases from J; junction bases left unmatched: 2. CDR3 nucleotides: TGTGCCAGCAGTTCTGACAGGGGGAATGAAAAACTGTTTTTT. It yields the protein CASSSDRGNEKLFF.